The 14 T cell receptor beta chains below come from one sample, sequenced in a study of cytomegalovirus exposure and HLA in healthy donors. The assay was immunoSEQ multiplex PCR, and TCRdb's table has in-frame clones only and misses some. The sample includes 30,000 to 40,000 clones, approximately 95% seen only once; the top ten take around 3.2%. The sequenced sample consisted of PBMCs. Receptors originate from a man aged 18 to 30 in good health and CMV-seronegative.

This chain connects TRBV29-1 to TRBJ2-1, with D perhaps TRBD1 (5 bases). Germline V gives CDR1 SQVTM, CDR2 ANQGSEA. V was trimmed by 3 bases and J by 2 bases, leaving 5 bases between them. The CDR3 has 12 amino acids. The CDR3 DNA sequence: TGCAGCGTTGACAGGGCCTACAATGAGCAGTTCTTC. It yields the protein CSVDRAYNEQFF.

J is TRBJ1-1 and V is TRBV10-3; perhaps TRBD1 as D (5 bases). This CDR3 contains 15 residues. Trimming took off 0 bases at V and 5 bases at J, with 13 bases between the two ends. In germline, CDR1 is ENHRY, CDR2 SYGVKD. This chain's CDR3 is CAISESGQGGTEAFF. CDR3 nucleotides: TGTGCCATCAGTGAGTCAGGGCAGGGAGGGACTGAAGCTTTCTTT.

V is TRBV30 and J is TRBJ1-1; TRBD1 aligns across 7 bases. The germline gives CDR1 GTSNPN, CDR2 SVGIG (reference sequence). The V gene end was trimmed by 1 base and the J gene end by 1 base; junction bases not matched to a gene: 12. The CDR3 sequence is 17 residues long. The DNA of the CDR3 is TGTGCCTGGAGTGATTTGACAGGGCGCTATCGGAACACTGAAGCTTTCTTT. This translates into CAWSDLTGRYRNTEAFF.

The DNA for the CDR3 is TGTGCCAGCAGCTTACAGGTCTTGAATGAGCAGTTCTTC. Translating it yields CASSLQVLNEQFF. The chain links TRBV11-2 to TRBJ2-1; D is unclear. V gave up 2 bases and J gave up 7 bases, with 9 bases separating them. The germline V gene has CDR1 SGHAT and CDR2 FQNNGV. The CDR3 has 13 amino acids.

The chain combines TRBV6-1 with TRBJ2-1; tentatively, D is TRBD1 (6 bases). Trimming shortened V by 2 bases and J by 2 bases, and 13 bases separated the two germline ends. CDR3 length: 16 amino acids. Germline V CDR1 and CDR2: MNHNS, SASEGT. In DNA, the CDR3 is TGTGCCAGCAGTGAATTCTGGCAGGGGACCTACAATGAGCAGTTCTTC. Translated: CASSEFWQGTYNEQFF.

The CDR3 loop reads CAWSPGGSGNTIYF. For the CDR3, the DNA is TGTGCCTGGAGTCCAGGGGGCTCTGGAAACACCATATATTTT. The chain joins TRBV30 to TRBJ1-3, with 7 bases identical to TRBD1. Germline V gene sequence: CDR1 GTSNPN, CDR2 SVGIG (reference sequence). Trimming cost V 2 bases and J 0 bases; bases outside gene matches: 1. The CDR3 runs 14 residues.

The gene calls are TRBV6-6 and TRBJ2-2; no clear D. This CDR3 has 13 amino acids. Germline CDR1 and CDR2: MNHNY and SVGAGI (reference sequence). The V gene lost 7 bases and the J gene lost 4 bases, with 10 bases spanning the gap. Here the CDR3 DNA reads TGTGCCAGCAAACAGCAAGGCACCGGGGAGCTGTTTTTT. As protein: CASKQQGTGELFF.

V and J are TRBV5-1 and TRBJ2-3; TRBD2 matches 7 bases. This CDR3 contains 15 residues. Unmatched junction bases numbered 2, after V lost 0 bases and J lost 1 base. Germline CDR1 is SGHRS and CDR2 is YFSETQ. CDR3 loop: CASSLVAGGTDTQYF. The CDR3 DNA is TGCGCCAGCAGCTTGGTAGCGGGCGGCACAGATACGCAGTATTTT.

This chain links TRBV7-8 with TRBJ1-1; TRBD1 agrees at 9 bases. The germline V gene has CDR1 SGHVS and CDR2 FQNEAQ. The CDR3 is 13 amino acids. J lost 11 bases, V lost 4 bases, and 8 bases had no gene match. This chain's CDR3 is CASSSWDRVGAFF. CDR3 nucleotides: TGTGCCAGCAGCTCCTGGGACAGGGTTGGGGCTTTCTTT. Filled out from reference TRBV7-8 and TRBJ1-1, the complete variable domain reads GAGVSQSPRYKVAKRGQDVALRCDPISGHVSLFWYQQALGQGPEFLTYFQNEAQLDKSGLPSDRFFAERPEGSVSTLKIQRTQQEDSAVYLCASSSWDRVGAFFGQGTRLTVV.

V usage is TRBV28 and J usage is TRBJ1-4; D not certain. Germline V gives CDR1 MDHEN, CDR2 SYDVKM. V lost 5 bases and J lost 5, with 9 bases in between. The CDR3 extends over 13 amino acids. CDR3 residues: CASSPGLNEKLFF. The CDR3 DNA reads TGTGCCAGCAGTCCCGGGTTAAATGAAAAACTGTTTTTT.

The gene calls are TRBV9 and TRBJ2-7; 8 nucleotides line up with TRBD2. This CDR3 is 16 amino acids long. Germline CDR1 SGDLS, CDR2 YYNGEE. V gave up 0 bases and J gave up 5 bases; unmatched junction bases: 10. The CDR3 DNA reads as TGTGCCAGCAGCGTAGGTGTATGGACTAGCAGCGACGAGCAGTACTTC. It encodes CASSVGVWTSSDEQYF.

This clone was seen only once. The chain employs TRBV5-5 and TRBJ2-4; 9 bases fit TRBD2. CDR1 SGHKS and CDR2 YYEKEE come from the germline V gene (reference sequence). With V trimmed by 2 bases and J by 8 bases, 11 bases remained unmatched. This CDR3 comprises 16 residues. CDR3 loop: CASSFAWREGRDIQYF. The CDR3 bases are TGTGCCAGCAGCTTCGCCTGGCGGGAGGGGAGAGACATTCAGTACTTC.

The table lists this clone with a count of one. The chain links TRBV27 to TRBJ1-2; 8 positions match TRBD1. J was trimmed by 4 bases and V by 0 bases; bases with no gene match: 7. This CDR3 is 16 amino acids long. Germline CDR1 is MNHEY and CDR2 is SMNVEV (reference sequence). The chain's CDR3 is CASSLSGWTGRYGYTF. The CDR3 coding sequence is TGTGCCAGCAGTTTATCAGGCTGGACAGGGCGCTATGGCTACACCTTC.

The chain recombines TRBV4-1 with TRBJ2-5, with D uncertain. The germline V gene has CDR1 MGHRA and CDR2 YSYEKL. CDR3 length: 14 amino acids. V dropped 1 base and J dropped 5 bases, with 11 bases sitting between them. Written as DNA, the CDR3 is TGCGCCAGCAGCCAAGGCCTCGCCCGGGAGACCCAGTACTTC. Its translation is CASSQGLARETQYF.